Presented here are 15 T cell receptor beta chains from one specimen sequenced in a study of T cell repertoires in cytomegalovirus infection. TCRdb called the reads again in MiXCR, with one record for every CDR3 protein. The sample includes hundreds of thousands of distinct CDR3 sequences, around 32% seen only once; the top ten take around an eighth. The antigens for these receptors are not known. Sequenced material: cultured CD8+ T cells from PBMCs, taken from culture after CMV antigen stimulation. The receptors shown here come from a human donor in good health (CMV status not recorded). Some clones in this sample may be carry-over from other donors' samples.

This chain uses TRBV6-2 or TRBV6-3 with TRBJ1-6, with TRBD1 as a possible D gene (6 bases). The CDR3 spans 16 residues. The germline V and J ends were trimmed by 6 bases and 10 bases, with 22 bases remaining between them. Germline V gene data show CDR1 as MNHEY and CDR2 as SVGEGT. This CDR3 is CASSRGGQPTESPLHF. The DNA of the CDR3 is TGTGCCAGCAGCCGTGGGGGGCAGCCAACGGAGTCACCCCTCCACTTT.

This clonotype was detected ten times or more. The rearrangement uses TRBV12-3 or TRBV12-4 and TRBJ2-1, with TRBD2 matching over 12 bases. The CDR3 is 16 amino acids. V was clipped by 4 bases and J by 3 bases; unmatched bases: 4. The CDR3 here is CASSSRLAGDYNEQFF. CDR3 bases: TGTGCCAGCAGTTCCCGACTAGCGGGAGACTACAATGAGCAGTTCTTC.

This clonotype has a handful of counts. The chain recombines TRBV5-1 with TRBJ2-1, with 14 bases that match TRBD2. Germline trimming cut 3 bases from V and 3 bases from J; bases unmatched to any gene: 14. The germline gives CDR1 SGHRS, CDR2 YFSETQ. The CDR3 has 20 residues. For the CDR3, the DNA is TGCGCCAGCAGCTCCGGACTAGCGGGGGGACTTTATTACAACTACAATGAGCAGTTCTTC. Protein product: CASSSGLAGGLYYNYNEQFF. The variable domain in full, completed from reference TRBV5-1 and TRBJ2-1, reads KAGVTQTPRYLIKTRGQQVTLSCSPISGHRSVSWYQQTPGQGLQFLFEYFSETQRNKGNFPGRFSGRQFSNSRSEMNVSTLELGDSALYLCASSSGLAGGLYYNYNEQFFGPGTRLTVL.

This clonotype was counted between two and nine times. The rearrangement links TRBV20-1 to TRBJ2-7; TRBD2 is a possible D gene (7 bases). Trimming took 2 bases from V and 3 from J, leaving 17 bases between them. CDR1 and CDR2 from the germline V gene are DFQATT and SNEGSKA (reference sequence). The CDR3 loop spans 15 amino acids. CDR3 region: CSARPWEGGIYEQYF. CDR3 coding DNA: TGCAGTGCTAGACCTTGGGAGGGGGGAATCTACGAGCAGTACTTC.

CDR3 bases: TGTGCCAGCAGCTTAGAGTTTAGATCATACGAGCAGTACGTC. It codes for CASSLEFRSYEQYV. The rearrangement uses TRBV7-9 and TRBJ2-7; no reliable D call. V lost 1 base, J lost 4 bases, and 11 bases lay in between. The CDR3 is 14 residues long. Germline CDR1 reads SEHNR; CDR2 reads FQNEAQ (reference sequence).

The chain joins TRBV27 to TRBJ2-7; D perhaps matches TRBD1 (6 bases). Germline loops: CDR1 MNHEY, CDR2 SMNVEV (reference sequence). The CDR3 length is 13 residues. V was pared by 4 bases and J by 7 bases, with 14 bases between. The CDR3 is CASSWGQRPEQYF. CDR3 nucleotide sequence: TGTGCCAGCAGTTGGGGACAACGGCCGGAGCAGTACTTC.

In this sample, this clonotype turned up many times. The gene calls are TRBV19 and TRBJ1-1; unclear D gene. The CDR3 spans 13 residues. The V gene's germline CDR1 is LNHDA and CDR2 SQIVND (reference sequence). Trimming took off 3 bases at V and 0 bases at J, with 5 bases between the two ends. This CDR3 reads CASSISMNTEAFF. The CDR3 bases are TGTGCCAGTAGTATCTCAATGAACACTGAAGCTTTCTTT.

The CDR3 DNA follows: TGTGCCAGCAGGCTGGGCCCGGGACAGGGATACGAGCAGTACGTC. Amino acid sequence: CASRLGPGQGYEQYV. The chain uses TRBV7-2 and TRBJ2-7; TRBD1 aligns across 9 bases. Trimming took 6 bases from V and 4 from J; bases not matched to a gene: 10. The CDR3 consists of 15 residues. Per germline, CDR1 SGHTA and CDR2 FQGNSA.

The chain links TRBV24-1 to TRBJ1-5; tentative D call: TRBD1 (5 bases). This CDR3 is built from 16 residues. Looked up from germline, CDR1 is KGHDR and CDR2 is SFDVKD. V was clipped by 7 bases and J by 4 bases, with 19 bases between them. The CDR3 here is CATSPNSQGPNQPQHF. The CDR3 bases are TGTGCCACCAGCCCCAATTCCCAGGGCCCGAATCAGCCCCAGCATTTT.

The V call is TRBV19, the J call TRBJ2-1; 14 positions match TRBD2. The trim removed 4 bases at V and 1 base at J, leaving 3 bases unmatched. CDR3 length: 17 residues. The germline V gene encodes CDR1 LNHDA and CDR2 SQIVND (reference sequence). CDR3 sequence: CASSTRLAGGSYNEQFF. CDR3 nucleotide sequence: TGTGCCAGTAGTACACGACTAGCGGGGGGGTCCTACAATGAGCAGTTCTTC.

This rearrangement joins TRBV10-1 to TRBJ1-5, with D hard to call. There are 16 residues in the CDR3. Per the germline V gene, CDR1 is WNHNN and CDR2 is SYGVQD (reference sequence). V lost 4 bases to trimming and J lost 7 bases, with 20 bases between them. CDR3 residues: CASSVSSWARGQPQHF. The CDR3 DNA reads as TGCGCCAGCAGTGTGTCGTCTTGGGCGAGAGGGCAGCCCCAGCATTTT.

V usage is TRBV18 and J usage is TRBJ2-7, with 7 bases fitting TRBD1. CDR1 is KGHSH and CDR2 is LQKENI in the germline V gene. The CDR3 spans 18 residues. V shed 2 bases and J 2 bases; nucleotides not matched to a gene: 15. CDR3 residues: CASSPAIAQGSFTYEQYV. As DNA, the CDR3 is TGTGCCAGCTCACCAGCCATCGCACAGGGGTCTTTCACCTACGAGCAGTACGTC.

This clonotype appeared a few times. The chain carries TRBV12-3 or TRBV12-4 and TRBJ1-2; TRBD1 matches at 9 bases. The V segment lost 0 bases and the J segment 3 bases; nucleotides outside the gene matches: 2. The CDR3 is made up of 15 amino acids. CDR3 sequence: CASSLAWTGDYGYTF. The CDR3 DNA reads as TGTGCCAGCAGTTTAGCTTGGACAGGGGACTATGGCTACACCTTC.

This chain connects TRBV24-1 to TRBJ2-5; D may be TRBD1 (5 bases). There are 13 residues in the CDR3. V lost 3 bases to trimming and J lost 5 bases, with 9 bases between them. The germline V gene encodes CDR1 KGHDR and CDR2 SFDVKD. CDR3 amino acids: CATSDPGRETQYF. The CDR3 DNA reads TGTGCCACCAGTGATCCAGGGCGGGAGACCCAGTACTTC.

The chain has TRBV25-1 and TRBJ2-4; D call uncertain. V lost 8 bases and J lost 3, with 14 bases in between. CDR1 is MGHDK, CDR2 SYGVNS, per germline. CDR3 length: 14 amino acids. The CDR3 here is CASAGGVRKNIQYF. The CDR3, as DNA: TGTGCCAGCGCCGGCGGAGTGCGCAAAAACATTCAGTACTTC. Full variable domain (missing parts from reference TRBV25-1 and TRBJ2-4): EADIYQTPRYLVIGTGKKITLECSQTMGHDKMYWYQQDPGMELHLIHYSYGVNSTEKGDLSSESTVSRIRTEHFPLTLESARPSHTSQYLCASAGGVRKNIQYFGAGTRLSVL.